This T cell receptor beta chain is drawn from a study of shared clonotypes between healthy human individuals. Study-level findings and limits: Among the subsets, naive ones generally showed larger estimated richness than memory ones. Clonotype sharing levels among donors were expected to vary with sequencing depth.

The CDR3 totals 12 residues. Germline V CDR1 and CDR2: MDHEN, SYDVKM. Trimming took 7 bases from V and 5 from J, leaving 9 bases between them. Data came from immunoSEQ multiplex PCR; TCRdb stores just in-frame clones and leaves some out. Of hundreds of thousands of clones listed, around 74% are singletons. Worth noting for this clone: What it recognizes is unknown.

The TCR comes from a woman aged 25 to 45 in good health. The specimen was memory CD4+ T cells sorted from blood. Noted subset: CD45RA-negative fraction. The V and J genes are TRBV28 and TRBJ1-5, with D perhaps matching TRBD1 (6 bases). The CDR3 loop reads CASNRVYQPQHF. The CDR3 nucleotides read TGTGCCAGCAACAGGGTGTATCAGCCCCAGCATTTT. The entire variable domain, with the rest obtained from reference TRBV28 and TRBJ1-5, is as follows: DVKVTQSSRYLVKRTGEKVFLECVQDMDHENMFWYRQDPGLGLRLIYFSYDVKMKEKGDIPEGYSVSREKKERFSLILESASTNQTSMYLCASNRVYQPQHFGDGTRLSIL.